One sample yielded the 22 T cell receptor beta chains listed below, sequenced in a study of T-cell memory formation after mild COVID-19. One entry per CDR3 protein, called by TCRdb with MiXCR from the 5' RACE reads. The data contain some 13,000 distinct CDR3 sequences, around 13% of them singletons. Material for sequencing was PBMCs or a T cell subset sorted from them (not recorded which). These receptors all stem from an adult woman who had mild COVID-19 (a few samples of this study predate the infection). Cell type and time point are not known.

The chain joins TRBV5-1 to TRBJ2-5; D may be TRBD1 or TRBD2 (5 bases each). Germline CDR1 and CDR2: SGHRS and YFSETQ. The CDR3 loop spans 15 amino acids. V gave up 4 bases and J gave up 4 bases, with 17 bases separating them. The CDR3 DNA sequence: TGCGCCAGCAGCCCTCGGGGCCAAGATTTAGAGACCCAGTACTTC. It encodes CASSPRGQDLETQYF. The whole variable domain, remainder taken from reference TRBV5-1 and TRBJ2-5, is KAGVTQTPRYLIKTRGQQVTLSCSPISGHRSVSWYQQTPGQGLQFLFEYFSETQRNKGNFPGRFSGRQFSNSRSEMNVSTLELGDSALYLCASSPRGQDLETQYFGPGTRLLVL.

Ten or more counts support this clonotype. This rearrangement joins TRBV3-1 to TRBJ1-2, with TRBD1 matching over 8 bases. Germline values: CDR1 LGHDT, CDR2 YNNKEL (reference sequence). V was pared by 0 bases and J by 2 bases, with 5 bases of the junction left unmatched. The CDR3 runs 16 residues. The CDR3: CASSQDPGDRNYGYTF. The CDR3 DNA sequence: TGTGCCAGCAGCCAAGATCCGGGGGACAGGAACTATGGCTACACCTTC.

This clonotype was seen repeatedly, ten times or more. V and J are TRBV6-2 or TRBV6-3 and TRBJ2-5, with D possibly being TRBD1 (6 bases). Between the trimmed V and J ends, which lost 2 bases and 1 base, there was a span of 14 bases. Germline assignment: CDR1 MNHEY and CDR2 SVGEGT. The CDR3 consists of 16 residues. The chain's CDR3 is CASSYPLGGIQETQYF. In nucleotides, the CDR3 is TGTGCCAGCAGTTACCCTCTAGGGGGAATCCAAGAGACCCAGTACTTC.

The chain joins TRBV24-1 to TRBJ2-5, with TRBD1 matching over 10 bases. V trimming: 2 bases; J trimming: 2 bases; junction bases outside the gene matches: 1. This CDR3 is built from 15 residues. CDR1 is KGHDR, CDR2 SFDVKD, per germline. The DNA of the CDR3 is TGTGCCACCAGTGATTGGGACAGGGGACAAGAGACCCAGTACTTC. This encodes CATSDWDRGQETQYF.

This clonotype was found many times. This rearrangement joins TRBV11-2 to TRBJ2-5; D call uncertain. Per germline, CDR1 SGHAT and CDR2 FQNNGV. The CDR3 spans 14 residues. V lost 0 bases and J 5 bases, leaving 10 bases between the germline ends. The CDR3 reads CASSLEYGGETQYF. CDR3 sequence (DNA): TGTGCCAGCAGCTTAGAATACGGTGGGGAGACCCAGTACTTC.

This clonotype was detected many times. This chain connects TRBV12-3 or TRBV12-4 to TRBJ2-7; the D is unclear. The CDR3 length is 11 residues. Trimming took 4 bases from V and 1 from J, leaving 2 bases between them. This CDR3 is CASSSSYEQYF. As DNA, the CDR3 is TGTGCCAGCAGTTCGTCCTACGAGCAGTACTTC.

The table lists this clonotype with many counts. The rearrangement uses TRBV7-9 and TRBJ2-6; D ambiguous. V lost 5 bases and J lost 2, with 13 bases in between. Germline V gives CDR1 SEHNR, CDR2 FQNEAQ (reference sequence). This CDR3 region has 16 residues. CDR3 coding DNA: TGTGCCAGCAGCCCCAAAGTTCTCCCTGGGGCCAACGTCCTGACTTTC. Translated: CASSPKVLPGANVLTF.

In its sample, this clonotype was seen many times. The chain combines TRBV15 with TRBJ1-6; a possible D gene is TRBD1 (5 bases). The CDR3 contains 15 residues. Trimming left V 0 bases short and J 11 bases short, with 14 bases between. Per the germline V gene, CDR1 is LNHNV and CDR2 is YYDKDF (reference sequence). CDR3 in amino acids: CATSRDIGAGTPLHF. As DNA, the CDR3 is TGTGCCACCAGCAGAGATATAGGGGCCGGGACACCCCTCCACTTT.

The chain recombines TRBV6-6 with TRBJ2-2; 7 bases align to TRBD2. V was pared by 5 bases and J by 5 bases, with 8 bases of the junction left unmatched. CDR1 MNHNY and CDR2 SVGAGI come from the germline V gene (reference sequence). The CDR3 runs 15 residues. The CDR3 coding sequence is TGTGCCAGCAGTAAATTCGGACTAGTGACCGGGGAGCTGTTTTTT. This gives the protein CASSKFGLVTGELFF.

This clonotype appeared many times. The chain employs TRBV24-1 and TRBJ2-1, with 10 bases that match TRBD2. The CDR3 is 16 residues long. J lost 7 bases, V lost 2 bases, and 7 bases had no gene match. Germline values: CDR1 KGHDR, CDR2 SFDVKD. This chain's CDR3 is CATSDSLAGVLNEQFF. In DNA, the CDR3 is TGTGCCACCAGTGATTCGCTAGCGGGAGTTCTAAATGAGCAGTTCTTC.

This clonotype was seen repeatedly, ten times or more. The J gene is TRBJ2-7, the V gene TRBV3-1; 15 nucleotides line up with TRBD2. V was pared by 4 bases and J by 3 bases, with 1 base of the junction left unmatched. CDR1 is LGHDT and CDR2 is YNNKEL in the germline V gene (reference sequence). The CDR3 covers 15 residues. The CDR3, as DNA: TGTGCCAGCAGCCTGGGACTAGCGGGAGGCTACGAGCAGTACTTC. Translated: CASSLGLAGGYEQYF.

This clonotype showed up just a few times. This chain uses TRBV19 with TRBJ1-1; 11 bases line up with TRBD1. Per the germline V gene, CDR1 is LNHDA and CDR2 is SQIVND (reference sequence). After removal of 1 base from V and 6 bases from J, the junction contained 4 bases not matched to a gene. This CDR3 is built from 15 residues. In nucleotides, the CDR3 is TGTGCCAGTAGTATAGGGACAGGGGGCTTTGCTGAAGCTTTCTTT. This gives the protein CASSIGTGGFAEAFF.

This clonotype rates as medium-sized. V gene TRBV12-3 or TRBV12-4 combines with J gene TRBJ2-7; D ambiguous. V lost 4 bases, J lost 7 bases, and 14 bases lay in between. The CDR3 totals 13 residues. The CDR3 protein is CASSWTTVGEQYF. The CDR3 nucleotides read TGTGCCAGCAGTTGGACCACGGTGGGGGAGCAGTACTTC.

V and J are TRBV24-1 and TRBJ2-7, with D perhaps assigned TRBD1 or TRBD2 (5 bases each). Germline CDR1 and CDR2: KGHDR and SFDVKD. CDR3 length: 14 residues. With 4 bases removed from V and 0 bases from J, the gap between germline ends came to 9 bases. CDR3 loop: CATSEAGSSYEQYF. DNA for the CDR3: TGTGCCACCAGTGAGGCAGGGAGCTCCTACGAGCAGTACTTC.

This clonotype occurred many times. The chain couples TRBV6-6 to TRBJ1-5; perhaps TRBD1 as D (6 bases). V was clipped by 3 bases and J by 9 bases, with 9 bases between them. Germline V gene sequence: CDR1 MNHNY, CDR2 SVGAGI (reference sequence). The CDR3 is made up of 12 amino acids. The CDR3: CASSYLGGPQHF. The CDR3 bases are TGTGCCAGCAGTTATCTAGGGGGGCCCCAGCATTTT.

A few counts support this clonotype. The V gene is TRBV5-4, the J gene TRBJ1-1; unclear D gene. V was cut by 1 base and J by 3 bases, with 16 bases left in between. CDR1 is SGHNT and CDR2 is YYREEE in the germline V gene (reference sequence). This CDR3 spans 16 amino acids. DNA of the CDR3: TGTGCCAGCAGCTTGAGGCAGATCATAAGGGACACTGAAGCTTTCTTT. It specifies CASSLRQIIRDTEAFF.

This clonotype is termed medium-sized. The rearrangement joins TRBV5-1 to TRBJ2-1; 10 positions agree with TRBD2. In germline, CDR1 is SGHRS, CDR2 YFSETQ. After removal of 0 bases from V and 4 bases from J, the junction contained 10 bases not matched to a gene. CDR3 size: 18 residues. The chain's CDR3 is CASSLVHLAGDAYNEQFF. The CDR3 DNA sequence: TGCGCCAGCAGCTTGGTTCATCTAGCGGGAGACGCTTACAATGAGCAGTTCTTC.

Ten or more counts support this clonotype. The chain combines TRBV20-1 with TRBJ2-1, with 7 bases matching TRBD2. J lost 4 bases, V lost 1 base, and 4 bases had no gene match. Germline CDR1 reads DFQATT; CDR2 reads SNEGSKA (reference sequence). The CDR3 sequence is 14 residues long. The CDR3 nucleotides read TGCAGTGCTAGAGGTACTAGCGCATACAATGAGCAGTTCTTC. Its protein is CSARGTSAYNEQFF.

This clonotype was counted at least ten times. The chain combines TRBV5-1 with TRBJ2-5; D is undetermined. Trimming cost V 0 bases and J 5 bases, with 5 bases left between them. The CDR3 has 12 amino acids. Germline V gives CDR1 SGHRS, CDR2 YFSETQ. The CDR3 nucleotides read TGCGCCAGCAGCTTGGATGTTGAGACCCAGTACTTC. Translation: CASSLDVETQYF.

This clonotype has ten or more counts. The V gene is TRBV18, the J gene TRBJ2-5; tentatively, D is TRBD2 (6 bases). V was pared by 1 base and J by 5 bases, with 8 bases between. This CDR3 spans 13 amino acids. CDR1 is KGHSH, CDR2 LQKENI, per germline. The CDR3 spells CASSPLGGETQYF. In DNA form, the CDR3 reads TGTGCCAGCTCACCACTCGGAGGGGAGACCCAGTACTTC.

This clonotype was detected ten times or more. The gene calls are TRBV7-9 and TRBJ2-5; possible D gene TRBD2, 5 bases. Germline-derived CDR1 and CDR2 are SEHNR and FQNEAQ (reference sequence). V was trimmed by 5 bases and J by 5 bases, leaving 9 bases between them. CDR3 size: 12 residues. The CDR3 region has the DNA TGTGCCAGCAGCCCCCCGGGGGAGACCCAGTACTTC. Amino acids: CASSPPGETQYF.

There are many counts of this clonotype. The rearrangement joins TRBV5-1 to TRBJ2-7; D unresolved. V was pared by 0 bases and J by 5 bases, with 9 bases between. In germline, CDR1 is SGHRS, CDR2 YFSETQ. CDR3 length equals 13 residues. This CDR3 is CASSLEFGNEQYF. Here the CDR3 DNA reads TGCGCCAGCAGCTTGGAGTTTGGGAACGAGCAGTACTTC.